The rows below give T cell receptor beta chains drawn from one sample of a study of blood T cell repertoires in COVID-19. Produced via immunoSEQ multiplex PCR; TCRdb's table is partial and in-frame only. The sample holds about 240,000 clones, around 83% seen once. The sample comprised peripheral blood. The receptors shown here come from an older woman with active or convalescent COVID-19. The CDR3 runs from the conserved cysteine through the conserved F or W. The D gene is left open where the match is weak. Clone size is stated in some rows and not others, as once, few, many or a class when expanded.

V gene,J gene,clone size,D gene,CDR3 length,CDR3 protein,CDR3 DNA
TRBV27,TRBJ2-1,-,TRBD2,14,CASSFYGGVNEQFF,TGTGCCAGCAGTTTCTACGGGGGGGTGAATGAGCAGTTCTTC
TRBV3-1/TRBV3-2,TRBJ1-2,-,-,13,CASSPAPFYGYTF,TGTGCCAGCAGCCCTGCGCCATTCTATGGCTACACCTTC
TRBV7-2,TRBJ1-3,-,-,15,CASSLHWGPGNTIYF,TGTGCCAGCAGCCTTCATTGGGGGCCTGGAAACACCATATATTTT
TRBV19,TRBJ1-4,-,-,13,CASSIFSNEKLFF,TGTGCCAGTAGTATCTTCAGTAATGAAAAACTGTTTTTT
TRBV5-1,TRBJ2-2,once,TRBD1,16,CASRRGQGANTGELFF,TGCGCCAGCAGACGCGGACAGGGGGCGAACACCGGGGAGCTGTTTTTT
TRBV18,TRBJ2-2,-,-,16,CASSPDAHGRSGELFF,TGTGCCAGCTCACCTGACGCGCATGGGAGGTCCGGGGAGCTGTTTTTT
TRBV6-1,TRBJ1-2,few,TRBD1,19,CASSERDRGHGRESYGYTF,TGTGCCAGCAGTGAAAGGGACAGGGGGCACGGTAGAGAGTCCTATGGCTACACCTTC
TRBV7-2,TRBJ1-2,-,-,15,CASSSPRGITYGYTF,TGTGCCAGCAGCTCCCCTAGAGGAATAACCTATGGCTACACCTTC
TRBV9,TRBJ1-1,-,-,15,CASSVAGSLNTEAFF,TGTGCCAGCAGCGTAGCAGGCAGCCTGAACACTGAAGCTTTCTTT
TRBV24-1,TRBJ2-1,-,TRBD2,18,CATSDPSSGGSSYNEQFF,TGTGCCACCAGTGACCCAAGCAGCGGGGGAAGCTCCTACAATGAGCAGTTCTTC
TRBV3-1/TRBV3-2,TRBJ1-2,-,TRBD1,14,CASSQGGQGKGYTF,TGTGCCAGCAGCCAAGGGGGACAGGGCAAAGGCTACACCTTC
TRBV10-2,TRBJ2-3,-,-,13,CTSSVAGSDTQYF,TGCACCAGCAGTGTCGCGGGGTCAGATACGCAGTATTTT
TRBV6-2/TRBV6-3,TRBJ2-3,-,TRBD2,14,CASSLAGGQDTQYF,TGTGCCAGCAGTCTGGCGGGGGGGCAAGATACGCAGTATTTT
TRBV11-2,TRBJ1-3,-,-,13,CASSSGRGNTIYF,TGTGCCAGCAGCTCAGGCCGGGGAAACACCATATATTTT
TRBV20-1,TRBJ1-2,once,-,11,CSAPRTDRYTF,TGCAGTGCCCCACGGACAGATCGGTACACCTTC
TRBV10-3,TRBJ1-5,-,TRBD1,15,CAISNQDRVNQPQHF,TGTGCCATCAGTAACCAGGACAGGGTGAATCAGCCCCAGCATTTT
TRBV5-1,TRBJ2-2,once,-,15,CASSPLGVGTGELFF,TGCGCCAGCAGTCCTCTAGGCGTGGGCACCGGGGAGCTGTTTTTT
TRBV27,TRBJ1-2,-,TRBD1,15,CASSPGQGSIYGYTF,TGTGCCAGCAGTCCCGGACAGGGATCCATCTATGGCTACACCTTC
TRBV9,TRBJ2-2,-,TRBD1,13,CASSARGRGELFF,TGTGCCAGCAGCGCCAGGGGGCGCGGGGAGCTGTTTTTT
TRBV30,TRBJ1-1,-,-,13,CAWSPGHNTEAFF,TGTGCCTGGAGTCCAGGGCATAACACTGAAGCTTTCTTT
TRBV5-5,TRBJ2-2,-,TRBD1,15,CASSPSTGLGGELFF,TGTGCCAGCAGCCCATCGACAGGGTTGGGCGGGGAGCTGTTTTTT
TRBV7-8,TRBJ2-1,-,TRBD2,16,CASSFVKAGGWNEQFF,TGTGCCAGCAGCTTTGTGAAAGCGGGGGGGTGGAATGAGCAGTTCTTC
TRBV6-5,TRBJ1-3,few,TRBD1,16,CASSYSYRGPGNTIYF,TGTGCCAGCAGTTACTCTTACAGGGGGCCCGGAAACACCATATATTTT
TRBV6-2/TRBV6-3,TRBJ2-1,-,TRBD2,16,CASSYSWGGTLNEQFF,TGTGCCAGCAGTTACTCGTGGGGAGGGACGTTGAATGAGCAGTTCTTC
TRBV2,TRBJ1-5,-,-,14,CASSEGQGRQPQHF,TGTGCCAGCAGTGAAGGGCAGGGCAGGCAGCCCCAGCATTTT
TRBV19,TRBJ2-1,few,TRBD2,16,CASSRPRRRGFNEQFF,TGTGCCAGTAGTAGGCCTAGAAGGCGGGGGTTCAATGAGCAGTTCTTC
TRBV27,TRBJ1-1,few,-,17,CASSSILTGNMNTEAFF,TGTGCCAGCAGTTCTATTCTGACAGGCAACATGAACACTGAAGCTTTCTTT
TRBV7-9,TRBJ2-7,-,-,13,CASSFGLAYEQYF,TGTGCCAGCAGCTTTGGCCTGGCCTACGAGCAGTACTTC
TRBV4-1,TRBJ2-7,-,TRBD2,16,CASSQGPGGGESEQYF,TGCGCCAGCAGCCAAGGGCCCGGGGGGGGAGAAAGCGAGCAGTACTTC
TRBV25-1,TRBJ2-7,-,-,12,CASSGTGYEQYF,TGTGCCAGCAGTGGAACAGGGTACGAGCAGTACTTC
TRBV28,TRBJ1-5,-,TRBD1,15,CASRGGQGRGQPQHF,TGTGCCAGCAGGGGGGGACAGGGTAGAGGTCAGCCCCAGCATTTT
TRBV6-5,TRBJ1-5,-,TRBD1,13,CASSPGGGQPQHF,TGTGCCAGCAGTCCAGGGGGAGGCCAGCCCCAGCATTTT
TRBV19,TRBJ2-3,few,TRBD2,14,CASRSAGGTDTQYF,TGTGCCAGTAGGAGCGCGGGGGGCACAGATACGCAGTATTTT
TRBV23-1,TRBJ2-7,-,-,13,CASAMDSFYEQYF,TGCGCCAGCGCTATGGACTCTTTCTACGAGCAGTACTTC
TRBV28,TRBJ2-7,once,TRBD2,17,CASISGGTRSFSYEQYF,TGTGCCAGCATTTCGGGGGGGACAAGGAGCTTTTCCTACGAGCAGTACTTC
TRBV6-2/TRBV6-3,TRBJ1-5,-,TRBD1,17,CASSAPGQGLGNQPQHF,TGTGCCAGCAGTGCTCCGGGACAGGGGCTCGGCAATCAGCCCCAGCATTTT
TRBV7-8,TRBJ1-2,-,-,16,CASSLQSPGVRYGYTF,TGTGCCAGCAGCCTCCAAAGTCCAGGGGTTAGGTATGGCTACACCTTC
TRBV19,TRBJ2-7,few,TRBD2,15,CASSTLAGATYEQYF,TGTGCCAGTAGTACCTTAGCGGGGGCTACCTACGAGCAGTACTTC
TRBV5-1,TRBJ2-1,-,-,13,CASSKVDSREQFF,TGCGCCAGCAGCAAAGTGGACAGCAGGGAGCAGTTCTTC
TRBV11-2,TRBJ1-5,-,-,15,CASSVEGWGNQPQHF,TGTGCCAGCAGCGTTGAGGGATGGGGCAATCAGCCCCAGCATTTT
TRBV5-1,TRBJ1-1,-,TRBD1,13,CASGGQGRTEAFF,TGCGCCAGCGGGGGACAGGGGAGGACTGAAGCTTTCTTT
TRBV7-9,TRBJ1-5,-,-,14,CASSFILSNQPQHF,TGTGCCAGCAGCTTTATCCTGAGCAATCAGCCCCAGCATTTT
TRBV5-6,TRBJ1-1,-,-,17,CASSLEALQGLNTEAFF,TGTGCCAGCAGCTTGGAGGCCCTTCAGGGATTGAACACTGAAGCTTTCTTT
TRBV7-9,TRBJ2-2,few,-,13,CASSILNTGELFF,TGTGCCAGCAGCATTCTGAACACCGGGGAGCTGTTTTTT
TRBV7-9,TRBJ2-4,-,TRBD1,14,CASRSRQGKNIQYF,TGTGCCAGCAGGTCCCGACAGGGCAAAAACATTCAGTACTTC
TRBV2,TRBJ1-1,once,-,14,CATAGLTLNTEAFF,TGTGCCACCGCGGGCCTCACACTGAACACTGAAGCTTTCTTT
TRBV7-8,TRBJ1-2,-,-,14,CASSPQGRDYGYTF,TGTGCCAGCAGCCCTCAGGGAAGGGACTATGGCTACACCTTC
TRBV25-1,TRBJ1-1,-,-,15,CASSDPGRGNTEAFF,TGTGCCAGCAGTGACCCAGGCCGGGGGAACACTGAAGCTTTCTTT
TRBV18,TRBJ2-5,-,-,13,CASSPGQQETQYF,TGTGCCAGCTCACCAGGACAGCAAGAGACCCAGTACTTC
TRBV2,TRBJ1-1,once,TRBD1,13,CASSVTGGTEAFF,TGTGCCAGCAGTGTTACAGGGGGGACTGAAGCTTTCTTT
TRBV28,TRBJ2-7,-,TRBD1,13,CASTGQAPYEQYF,TGTGCCAGCACTGGACAGGCCCCCTACGAGCAGTACTTC
TRBV18,TRBJ2-5,-,-,16,CASSPLLKEYQETQYF,TGTGCCAGCTCACCACTTCTAAAGGAGTACCAAGAGACCCAGTACTTC
TRBV23-1,TRBJ1-5,once,TRBD1,19,CASISKGGQVGFQDQPQHF,TGCGCCAGTATATCAAAGGGGGGACAGGTGGGGTTTCAAGATCAGCCCCAGCATTTT
TRBV12-3/TRBV12-4,TRBJ1-2,-,-,12,CASSVTDYGYTF,TGTGCCAGCAGTGTGACAGATTATGGCTACACCTTC